The clone carrying this T cell receptor beta chain occurred a few times. Its target is unknown. By way of CD45RO/CCR7/CD25/CD127/CD95/CD27, the CD4+ regulatory, stem cell-like memory, central memory and naive cells were sorted. Expressed TCRB transcripts got sequenced, as all isolated RNA was reverse transcribed. Assay: immunoSEQ multiplex PCR; the TCRdb copy retains only in-frame clones and omits some. The sample carries roughly 300,000 clones, roughly 15% recorded once. This entry is derived from a study of beta chain features in type 1 diabetes. Study overall: Regarding age, gender and cell yields, patients proved similar to healthy donors. General observations from the study: The study notes PCR might favor shorter templates equally in patients and controls.

The CDR3 sequence is 13 residues long. CDR1 and CDR2 from the germline V gene are SGHTA and FQGNSA. The germline V and J ends were trimmed by 4 bases and 4 bases, with 10 bases remaining between them. The source is a young man in good health. Sequencing used central memory CD4+ T cells from blood. The V call is TRBV7-2, the J call TRBJ1-1; no clear D gene. The CDR3 reads CASSWIASTEAFF. CDR3 in DNA: TGTGCCAGCAGCTGGATCGCGAGCACTGAAGCTTTCTTT.